This T cell receptor beta chain was observed in a study of early T cells in non-severe SARS-CoV-2 infection. There are many counts of this clonotype. TCRdb fed the 5' RACE reads into MiXCR, producing one record per CDR3 protein. The sample contains about 110,000 distinct CDR3 sequences, around 10% of which appear only once. V was clipped by 4 bases and J by 7 bases, with 25 bases between them. The CDR3 has 18 residues. Germline CDR1 SGHVS, CDR2 FNYEAQ. The J gene is TRBJ1-4, the V gene TRBV7-6; tentative D call: TRBD1 (5 bases). Material: whole blood. The TCR was taken from an adult who was a healthcare worker with PCR-confirmed SARS-CoV-2 infection or an uninfected control (not recorded which). In DNA, the CDR3 is TGTGCCAGCAGCTATGGAGGGGCCAGGGAGGGGCTCGGTGAAAAACTGTTTTTT. Protein sequence: CASSYGGAREGLGEKLFF.